This paragraph covers one T cell receptor (beta chain) sequence. The antigen is unknown. The CDR3 has 14 amino acids. Germline values: CDR1 LGHNA, CDR2 YSLEER. The V end was cut by 2 bases, the J end by 10 bases, with 15 bases between. Libraries were prepared by immunoSEQ multiplex PCR; TCRdb keeps only in-frame clonotypes and omits some of them. The sample includes roughly 100,000 clones, roughly 79% of them seen just once. These data come from a study of glioma-infiltrating T cells after dendritic cell vaccination. Study outcomes and limitations: No direct clonality-survival link was found; a diverse polyclonal response may matter.

This chain joins TRBV4-3 and TRBJ2-1; the D gene is possibly TRBD2 (6 bases). The clonotype was recovered from a human donor with glioblastoma. This sample comprised blood, obtained before dendritic cell vaccination. The CDR3 region is CASSQLLTRFEQFF. DNA of the CDR3: TGCGCCAGCAGCCAACTACTGACTAGATTCGAGCAGTTCTTC.